This T cell receptor (beta chain) was sequenced for a study of graft-versus-host responses after intestinal transplantation. General study points: Ileal or blood samples showed some GvH clones first, and such clones were also found in recipient marrow.

To note about this clone: The antigen is undetermined.

The V and J ends lost 5 bases and 1 base respectively, with 15 bases between them. The germline CDR1 and CDR2 sequences are MGHDK and SYGVNS. The length of the CDR3 is 15 residues. Assay used: immunoSEQ multiplex PCR; TCRdb lists only in-frame clones, some missing. Among more than 100,000 clones listed, 90% to 95% were seen once. This sequence joins TRBV25-1 and TRBJ2-7; D could derive from TRBD1 or TRBD2 (5 bases each). The sequenced sample was unstimulated CD8+ T cells sorted from spleen or lymph node cells, obtained before intestinal transplant. This clonotype originated in a human donor who received an intestinal transplant. The CDR3 is CASSSGGRWSYEQYF. DNA of the CDR3: TGTGCCAGCAGTAGTGGGGGACGTTGGTCCTACGAGCAGTACTTC.